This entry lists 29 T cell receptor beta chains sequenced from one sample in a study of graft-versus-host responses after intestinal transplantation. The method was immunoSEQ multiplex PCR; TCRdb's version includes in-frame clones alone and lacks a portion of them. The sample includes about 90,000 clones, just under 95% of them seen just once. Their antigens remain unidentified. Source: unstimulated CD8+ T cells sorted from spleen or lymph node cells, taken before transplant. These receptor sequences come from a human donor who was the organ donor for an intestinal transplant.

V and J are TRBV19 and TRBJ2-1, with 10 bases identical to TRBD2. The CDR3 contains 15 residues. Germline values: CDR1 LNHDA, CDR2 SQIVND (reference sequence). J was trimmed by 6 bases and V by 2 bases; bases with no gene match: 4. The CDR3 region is CASSISGRGLNEQFF. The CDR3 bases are TGTGCCAGTAGTATAAGCGGGAGGGGACTCAATGAGCAGTTCTTC.

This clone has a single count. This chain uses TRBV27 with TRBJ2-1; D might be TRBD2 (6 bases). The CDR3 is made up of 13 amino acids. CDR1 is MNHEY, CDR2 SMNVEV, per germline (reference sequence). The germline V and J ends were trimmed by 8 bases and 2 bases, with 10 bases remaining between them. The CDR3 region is CASRELTYNEQFF. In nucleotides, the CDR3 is TGTGCCAGCCGGGAGTTAACCTACAATGAGCAGTTCTTC.

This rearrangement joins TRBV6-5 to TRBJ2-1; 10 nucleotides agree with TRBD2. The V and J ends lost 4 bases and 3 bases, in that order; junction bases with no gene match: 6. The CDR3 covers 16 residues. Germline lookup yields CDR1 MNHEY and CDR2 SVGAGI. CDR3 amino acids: CASSSSGGLIYNEQFF. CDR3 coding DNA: TGTGCCAGCAGTTCTAGCGGGGGCCTTATCTACAATGAGCAGTTCTTC.

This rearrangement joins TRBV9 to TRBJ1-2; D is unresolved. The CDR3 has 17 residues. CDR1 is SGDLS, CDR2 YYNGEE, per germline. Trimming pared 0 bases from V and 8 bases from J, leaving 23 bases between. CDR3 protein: CASSVEGGPGPALGYTF. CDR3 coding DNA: TGTGCCAGCAGCGTAGAGGGAGGGCCCGGACCGGCTTTAGGCTACACCTTC.

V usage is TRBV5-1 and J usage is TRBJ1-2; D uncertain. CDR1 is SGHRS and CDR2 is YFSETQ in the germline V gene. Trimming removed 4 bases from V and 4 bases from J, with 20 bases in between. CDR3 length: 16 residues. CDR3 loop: CASSLNPGRGIYGYTF. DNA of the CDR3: TGCGCCAGCAGCCTAAACCCCGGCAGAGGGATCTATGGCTACACCTTC.

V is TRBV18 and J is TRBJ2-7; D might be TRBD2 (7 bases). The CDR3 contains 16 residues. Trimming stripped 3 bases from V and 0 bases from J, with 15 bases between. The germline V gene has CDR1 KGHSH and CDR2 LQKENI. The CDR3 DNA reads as TGTGCCAGCTCACCCACGGGGGGCCAGAGCTCCTACGAGCAGTACTTC. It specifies CASSPTGGQSSYEQYF.

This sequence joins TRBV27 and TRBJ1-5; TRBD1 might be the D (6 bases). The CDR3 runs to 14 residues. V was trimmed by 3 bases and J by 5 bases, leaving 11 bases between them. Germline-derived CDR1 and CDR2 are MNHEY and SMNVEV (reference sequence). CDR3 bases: TGTGCCAGCAGTTTGGGGGCGGGAGATCAGCCCCAGCATTTT. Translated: CASSLGAGDQPQHF.

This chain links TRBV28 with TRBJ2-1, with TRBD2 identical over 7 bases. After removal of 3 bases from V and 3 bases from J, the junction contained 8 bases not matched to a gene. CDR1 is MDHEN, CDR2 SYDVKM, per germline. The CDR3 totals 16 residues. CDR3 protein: CASSFWPSGVYNEQFF. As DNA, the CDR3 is TGTGCCAGCAGTTTTTGGCCTAGCGGAGTCTACAATGAGCAGTTCTTC.

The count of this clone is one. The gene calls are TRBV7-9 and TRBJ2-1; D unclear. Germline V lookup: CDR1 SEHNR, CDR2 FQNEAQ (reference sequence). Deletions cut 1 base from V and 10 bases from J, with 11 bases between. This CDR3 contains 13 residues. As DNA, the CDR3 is TGTGCCAGCAGCTTAGTGACGACTGACGAGCAGTTCTTC. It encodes CASSLVTTDEQFF.

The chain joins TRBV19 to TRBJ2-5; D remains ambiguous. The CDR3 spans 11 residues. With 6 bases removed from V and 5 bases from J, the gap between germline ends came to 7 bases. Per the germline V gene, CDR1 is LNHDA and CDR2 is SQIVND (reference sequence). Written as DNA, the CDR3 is TGTGCCAGTAGCCCCGGGGAGACCCAGTACTTC. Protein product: CASSPGETQYF.

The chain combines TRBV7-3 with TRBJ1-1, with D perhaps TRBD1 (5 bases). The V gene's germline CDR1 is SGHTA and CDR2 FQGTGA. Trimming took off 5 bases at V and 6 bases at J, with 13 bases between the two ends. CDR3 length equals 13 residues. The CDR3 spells CASSLGGFSEAFF. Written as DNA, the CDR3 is TGTGCCAGCAGCCTTGGGGGGTTCTCTGAAGCTTTCTTT.

This CDR3 is CASSLGAGDTDTQYF. CDR3 in DNA: TGTGCCAGCAGCTTAGGAGCGGGGGACACAGATACGCAGTATTTT. The chain recombines TRBV11-3 with TRBJ2-3; 8 bases fit TRBD2. The germline V gene has CDR1 SGHNT and CDR2 YENEEA. V dropped 1 base and J dropped 2; count of bases not matched to a gene: 2. This CDR3 comprises 15 residues.

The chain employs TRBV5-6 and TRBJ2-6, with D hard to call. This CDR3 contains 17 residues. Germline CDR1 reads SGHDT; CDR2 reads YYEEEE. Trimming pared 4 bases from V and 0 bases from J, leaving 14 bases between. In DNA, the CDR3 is TGTGCCAGCAGCGCCAACCCGCGGATCTCTGGGGCCAACGTCCTGACTTTC. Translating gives CASSANPRISGANVLTF.

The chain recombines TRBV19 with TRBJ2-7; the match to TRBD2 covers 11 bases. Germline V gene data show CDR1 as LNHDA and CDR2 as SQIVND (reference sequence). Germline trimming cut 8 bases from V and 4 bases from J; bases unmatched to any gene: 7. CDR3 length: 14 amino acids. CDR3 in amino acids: CASSLAGGSYEQYF. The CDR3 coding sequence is TGTGCCAGTTCCCTAGCGGGGGGTAGTTACGAGCAGTACTTC.

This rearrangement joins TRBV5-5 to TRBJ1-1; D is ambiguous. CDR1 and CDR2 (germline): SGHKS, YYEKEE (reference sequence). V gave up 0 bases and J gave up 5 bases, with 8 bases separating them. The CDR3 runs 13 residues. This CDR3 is CASSLVAGTEAFF. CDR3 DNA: TGTGCCAGCAGCTTGGTTGCCGGGACTGAAGCTTTCTTT.

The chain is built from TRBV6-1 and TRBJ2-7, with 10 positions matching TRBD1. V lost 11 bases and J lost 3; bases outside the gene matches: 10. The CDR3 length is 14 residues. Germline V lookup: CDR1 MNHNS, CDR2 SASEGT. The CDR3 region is CAVRQGAVVYEQYF. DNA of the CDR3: TGTGCCGTTCGACAGGGGGCGGTAGTCTACGAGCAGTACTTC.

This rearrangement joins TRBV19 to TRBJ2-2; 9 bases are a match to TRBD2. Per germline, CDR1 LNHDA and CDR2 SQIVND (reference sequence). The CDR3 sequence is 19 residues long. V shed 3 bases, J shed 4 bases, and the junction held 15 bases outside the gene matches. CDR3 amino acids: CASSIGGAGAGGPTGELFF. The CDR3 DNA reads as TGTGCCAGTAGTATCGGCGGGGCAGGAGCGGGAGGACCCACCGGGGAGCTGTTTTTT.

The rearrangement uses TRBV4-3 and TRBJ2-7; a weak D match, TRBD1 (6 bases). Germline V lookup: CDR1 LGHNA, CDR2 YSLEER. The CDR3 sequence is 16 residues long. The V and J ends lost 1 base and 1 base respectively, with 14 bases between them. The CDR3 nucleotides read TGCGCCAGCAGCCAAGGTCTCTCTAGGGGGTCCTACGAGCAGTACTTC. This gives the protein CASSQGLSRGSYEQYF.

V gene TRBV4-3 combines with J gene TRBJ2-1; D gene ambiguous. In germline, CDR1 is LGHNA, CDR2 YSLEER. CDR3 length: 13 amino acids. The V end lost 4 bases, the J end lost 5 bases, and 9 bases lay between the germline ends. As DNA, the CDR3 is TGCGCCAGCAGCCCCCGGAGTGACAATGAGCAGTTCTTC. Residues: CASSPRSDNEQFF.

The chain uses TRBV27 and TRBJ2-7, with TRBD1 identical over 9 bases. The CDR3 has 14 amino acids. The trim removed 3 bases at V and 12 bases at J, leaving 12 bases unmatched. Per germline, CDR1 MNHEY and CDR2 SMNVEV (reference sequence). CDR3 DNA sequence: TGTGCCAGCAGTTTGCGGACAGGGGTATTCCCCCGGTACTTC. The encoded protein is CASSLRTGVFPRYF.

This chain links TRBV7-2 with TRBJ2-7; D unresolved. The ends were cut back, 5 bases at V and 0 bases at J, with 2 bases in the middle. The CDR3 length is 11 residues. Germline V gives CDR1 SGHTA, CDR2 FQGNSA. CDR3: CASSRSYEQYF. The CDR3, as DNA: TGTGCCAGCAGCCGCTCCTACGAGCAGTACTTC.

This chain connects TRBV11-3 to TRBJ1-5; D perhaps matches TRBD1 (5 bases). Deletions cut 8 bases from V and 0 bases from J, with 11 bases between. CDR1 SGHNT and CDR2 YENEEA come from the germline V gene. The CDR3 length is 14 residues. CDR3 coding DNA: TGTGCCAGCCGTCGACAGCCTAGCAATCAGCCCCAGCATTTT. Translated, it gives CASRRQPSNQPQHF.

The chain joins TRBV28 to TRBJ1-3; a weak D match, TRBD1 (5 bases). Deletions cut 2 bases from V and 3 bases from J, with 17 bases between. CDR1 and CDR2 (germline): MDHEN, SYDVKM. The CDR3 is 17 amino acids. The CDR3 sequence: CASSLKYRRRFGNTIYF. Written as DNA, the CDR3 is TGTGCCAGCAGTTTAAAGTACAGGCGGAGATTTGGAAACACCATATATTTT.

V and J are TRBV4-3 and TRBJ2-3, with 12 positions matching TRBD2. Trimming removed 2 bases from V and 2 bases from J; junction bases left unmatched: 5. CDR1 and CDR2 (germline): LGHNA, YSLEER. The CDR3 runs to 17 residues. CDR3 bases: TGCGCCAGCAGCCAATTACTAGCGGGAGGCCCCACAGATACGCAGTATTTT. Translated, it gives CASSQLLAGGPTDTQYF.

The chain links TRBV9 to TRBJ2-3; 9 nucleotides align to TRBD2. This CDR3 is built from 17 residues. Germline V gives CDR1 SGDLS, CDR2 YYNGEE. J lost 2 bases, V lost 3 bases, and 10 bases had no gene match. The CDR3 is CASSATVAGDNTDTQYF. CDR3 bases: TGTGCCAGCAGCGCGACGGTAGCGGGAGACAACACAGATACGCAGTATTTT.

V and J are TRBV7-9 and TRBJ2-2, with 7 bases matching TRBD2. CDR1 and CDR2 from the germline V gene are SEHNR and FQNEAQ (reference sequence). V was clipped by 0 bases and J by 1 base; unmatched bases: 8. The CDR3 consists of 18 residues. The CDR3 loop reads CASSLAPGPSGNTGELFF. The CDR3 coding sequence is TGTGCCAGCAGCTTAGCCCCGGGTCCTAGCGGGAACACCGGGGAGCTGTTTTTT. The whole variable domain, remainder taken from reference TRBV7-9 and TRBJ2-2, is DTGVSQNPRHKITKRGQNVTFRCDPISEHNRLYWYRQTLGQGPEFLTYFQNEAQLEKSRLLSDRFSAERPKGSFSTLEIQRTEQGDSAMYLCASSLAPGPSGNTGELFFGEGSRLTVL.

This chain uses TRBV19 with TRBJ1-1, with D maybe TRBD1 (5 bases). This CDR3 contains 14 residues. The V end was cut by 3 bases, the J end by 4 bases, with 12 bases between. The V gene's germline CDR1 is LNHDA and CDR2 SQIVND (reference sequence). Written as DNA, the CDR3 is TGTGCCAGTAGTATCGCAGGGATGGCCACTGAAGCTTTCTTT. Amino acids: CASSIAGMATEAFF.

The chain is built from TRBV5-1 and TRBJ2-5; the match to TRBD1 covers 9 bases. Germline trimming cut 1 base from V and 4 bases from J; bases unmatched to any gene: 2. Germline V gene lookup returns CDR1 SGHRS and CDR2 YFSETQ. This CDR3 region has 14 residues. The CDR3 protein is CASSLTGGRETQYF. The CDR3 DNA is TGCGCCAGCAGCTTGACAGGGGGCAGAGAGACCCAGTACTTC. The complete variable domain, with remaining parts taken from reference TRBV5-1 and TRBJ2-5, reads KAGVTQTPRYLIKTRGQQVTLSCSPISGHRSVSWYQQTPGQGLQFLFEYFSETQRNKGNFPGRFSGRQFSNSRSEMNVSTLELGDSALYLCASSLTGGRETQYFGPGTRLLVL.

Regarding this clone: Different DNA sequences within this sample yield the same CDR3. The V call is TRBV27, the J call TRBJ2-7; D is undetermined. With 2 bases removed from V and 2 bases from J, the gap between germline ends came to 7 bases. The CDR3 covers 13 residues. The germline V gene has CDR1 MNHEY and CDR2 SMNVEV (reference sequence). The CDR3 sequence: CASSLSAAYEQYF. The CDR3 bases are TGTGCCAGCAGTTTAAGCGCGGCCTACGAGCAGTACTTC.